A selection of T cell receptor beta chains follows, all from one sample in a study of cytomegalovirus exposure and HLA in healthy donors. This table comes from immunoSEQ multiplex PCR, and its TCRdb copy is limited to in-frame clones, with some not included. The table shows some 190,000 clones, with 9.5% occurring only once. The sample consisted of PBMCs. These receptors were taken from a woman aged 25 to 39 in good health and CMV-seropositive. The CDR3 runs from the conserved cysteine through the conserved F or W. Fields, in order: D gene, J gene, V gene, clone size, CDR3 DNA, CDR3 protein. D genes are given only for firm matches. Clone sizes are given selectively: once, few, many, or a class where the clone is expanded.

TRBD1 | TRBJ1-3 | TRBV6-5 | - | TGTGCCAGCAGAAGACAGGGTCTGGGGGACACCATATATTTT | CASRRQGLGDTIYF
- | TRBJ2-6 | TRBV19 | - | TGTGCCAGTAGTCCAGGGTCATCTGGGGCCAACGTCCTGACTTTC | CASSPGSSGANVLTF
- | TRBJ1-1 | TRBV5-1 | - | TGCGCCAGCAGCTCAGGGGTAATCAAGACTGAAGCTTTCTTT | CASSSGVIKTEAFF
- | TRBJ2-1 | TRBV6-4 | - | TGTGCCAGCAGTGACGAGGAACACAATGAGCAGTTCTTC | CASSDEEHNEQFF
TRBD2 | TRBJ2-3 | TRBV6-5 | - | TGTGCCAGCAGTAGACTAGCGACTAGCACAGATACGCAGTATTTT | CASSRLATSTDTQYF
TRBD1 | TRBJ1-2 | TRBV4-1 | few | TGCGCCAGCAGCCAAGAAAGGGACAGGGGGCATGGCTACACCTTC | CASSQERDRGHGYTF
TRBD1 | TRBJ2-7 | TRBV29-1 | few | TGCAGCGTTGCCGGGACGGGACAGAACTCCTACGAGCAGTACTTC | CSVAGTGQNSYEQYF
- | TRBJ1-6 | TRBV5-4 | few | TGTGCCAGCAGCTTGACCCGGTTAGATTCACCCCTCCACTTT | CASSLTRLDSPLHF
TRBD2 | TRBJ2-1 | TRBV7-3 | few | TGTGCCAGCAGCAGGTCAAACGGCGGGAGGTCGAGCAATGAGCAGTTCTTC | CASSRSNGGRSSNEQFF
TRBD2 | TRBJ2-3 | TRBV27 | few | TGTGCCAGCAGTTTAGGCCCGGGACTAGGAGGGGATACGCAGTATTTT | CASSLGPGLGGDTQYF